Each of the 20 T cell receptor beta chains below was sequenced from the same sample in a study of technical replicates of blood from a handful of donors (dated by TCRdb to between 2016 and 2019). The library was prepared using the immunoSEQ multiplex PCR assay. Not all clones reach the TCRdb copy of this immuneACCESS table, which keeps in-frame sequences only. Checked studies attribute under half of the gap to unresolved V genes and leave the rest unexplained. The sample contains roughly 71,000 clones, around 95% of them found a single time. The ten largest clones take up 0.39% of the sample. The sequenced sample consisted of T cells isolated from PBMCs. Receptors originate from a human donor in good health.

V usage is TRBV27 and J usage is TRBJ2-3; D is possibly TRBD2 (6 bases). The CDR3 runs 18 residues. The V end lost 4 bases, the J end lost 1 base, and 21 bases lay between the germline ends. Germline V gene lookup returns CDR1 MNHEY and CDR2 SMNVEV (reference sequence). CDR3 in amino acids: CASSSLVPTASGTDTQYF. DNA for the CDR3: TGTGCCAGCAGTTCCCTAGTACCTACGGCTAGCGGCACAGATACGCAGTATTTT.

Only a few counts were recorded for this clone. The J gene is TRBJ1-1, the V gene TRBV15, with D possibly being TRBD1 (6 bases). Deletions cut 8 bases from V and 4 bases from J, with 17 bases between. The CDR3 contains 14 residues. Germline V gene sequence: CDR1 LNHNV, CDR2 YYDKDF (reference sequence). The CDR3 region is CATGRGGLSTEAFF. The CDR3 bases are TGTGCCACCGGGAGGGGGGGGCTCAGCACTGAAGCTTTCTTT.

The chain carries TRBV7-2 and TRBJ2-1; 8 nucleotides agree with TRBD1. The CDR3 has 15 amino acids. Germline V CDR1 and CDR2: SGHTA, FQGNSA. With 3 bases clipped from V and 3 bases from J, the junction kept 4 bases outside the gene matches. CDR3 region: CASSLDRAIYNEQFF. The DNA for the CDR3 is TGTGCCAGCAGCTTGGACAGGGCGATCTACAATGAGCAGTTCTTC.

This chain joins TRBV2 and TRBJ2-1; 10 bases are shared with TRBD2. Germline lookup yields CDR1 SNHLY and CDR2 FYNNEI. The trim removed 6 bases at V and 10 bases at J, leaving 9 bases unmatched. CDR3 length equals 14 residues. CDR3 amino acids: CASRKGTSVTEQFF. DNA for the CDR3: TGTGCCAGCAGGAAAGGGACTAGCGTCACGGAGCAGTTCTTC.

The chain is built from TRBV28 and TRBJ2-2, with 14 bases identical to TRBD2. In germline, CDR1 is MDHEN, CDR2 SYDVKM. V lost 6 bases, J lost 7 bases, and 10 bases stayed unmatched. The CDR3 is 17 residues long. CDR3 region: CASSLTSGRADIGELFF. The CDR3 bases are TGTGCCAGCAGCCTGACTAGCGGGAGGGCCGACATCGGGGAGCTGTTTTTT.

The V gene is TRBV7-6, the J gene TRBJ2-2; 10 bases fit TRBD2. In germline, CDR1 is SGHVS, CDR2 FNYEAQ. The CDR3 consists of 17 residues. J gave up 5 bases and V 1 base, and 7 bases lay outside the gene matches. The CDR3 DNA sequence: TGTGCCAGCAGCTTAGTTCCTAGCGGGAGTGGTACCGGGGAGCTGTTTTTT. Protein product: CASSLVPSGSGTGELFF.

CDR3 coding DNA: TGTGCCAGCTCACCACCGGAGGTATCCTACGAGCAGTACTTC. Its protein product is CASSPPEVSYEQYF. V usage is TRBV18 and J usage is TRBJ2-7, with D tentatively TRBD2 (5 bases). The germline V and J ends were trimmed by 0 bases and 1 base, with 7 bases remaining between them. Looked up from germline, CDR1 is KGHSH and CDR2 is LQKENI. The CDR3 is made up of 14 amino acids. The whole variable domain, remainder taken from reference TRBV18 and TRBJ2-7, is NAGVMQNPRHLVRRRGQEARLRCSPMKGHSHVYWYRQLPEEGLKFMVYLQKENIIDESGMPKERFSAEFPKEGPSILRIQQVVRGDSAAYFCASSPPEVSYEQYFGPGTRLTVT.

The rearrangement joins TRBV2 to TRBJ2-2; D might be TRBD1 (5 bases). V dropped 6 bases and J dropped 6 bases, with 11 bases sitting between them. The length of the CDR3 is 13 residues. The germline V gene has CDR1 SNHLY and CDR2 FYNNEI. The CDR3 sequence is CASRGDSAGELFF. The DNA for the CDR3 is TGTGCCAGCAGAGGGGATAGTGCCGGGGAGCTGTTTTTT.

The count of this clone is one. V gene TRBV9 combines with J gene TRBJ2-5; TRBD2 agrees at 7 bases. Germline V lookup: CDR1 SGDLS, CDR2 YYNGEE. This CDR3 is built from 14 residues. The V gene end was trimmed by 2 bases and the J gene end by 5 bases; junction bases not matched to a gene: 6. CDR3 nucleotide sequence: TGTGCCAGCAGCGTTGCGGGAGTGTATGAGACCCAGTACTTC. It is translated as CASSVAGVYETQYF.

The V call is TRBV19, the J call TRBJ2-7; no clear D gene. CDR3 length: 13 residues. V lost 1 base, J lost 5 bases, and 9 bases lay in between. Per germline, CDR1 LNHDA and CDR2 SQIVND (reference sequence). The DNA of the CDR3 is TGTGCCAGTAGTATAGTAGCAAGTAACGAGCAGTACTTC. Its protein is CASSIVASNEQYF.

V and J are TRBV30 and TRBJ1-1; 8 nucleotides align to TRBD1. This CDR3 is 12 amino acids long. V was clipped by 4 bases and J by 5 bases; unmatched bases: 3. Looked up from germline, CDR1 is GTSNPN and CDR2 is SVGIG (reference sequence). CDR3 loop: CAWTGGRTEAFF. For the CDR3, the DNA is TGTGCCTGGACAGGGGGCAGGACTGAAGCTTTCTTT.

CDR3 in amino acids: CASRSGGHTGELFF. CDR3 DNA: TGTGCCAGCAGGTCAGGGGGCCACACCGGGGAGCTGTTTTTT. V and J are TRBV27 and TRBJ1-3; TRBD1 agrees at 8 bases. Judging by the DNA end, TRBJ2-2 fits better; the J call may be wrong. CDR1 is MNHEY and CDR2 is SMNVEV in the germline V gene (reference sequence). CDR3 length: 14 residues.

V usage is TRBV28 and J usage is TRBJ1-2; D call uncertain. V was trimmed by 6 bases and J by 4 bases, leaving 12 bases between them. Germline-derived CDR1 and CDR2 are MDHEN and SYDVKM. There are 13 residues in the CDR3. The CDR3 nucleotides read TGTGCCAGCAGAACCCCGGGAACCTATGGCTACACCTTC. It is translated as CASRTPGTYGYTF.

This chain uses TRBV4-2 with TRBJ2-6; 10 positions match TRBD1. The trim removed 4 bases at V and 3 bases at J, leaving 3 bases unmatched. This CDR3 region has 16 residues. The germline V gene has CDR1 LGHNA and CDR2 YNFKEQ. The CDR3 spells CASSRDRGGGANVLTF. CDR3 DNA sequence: TGTGCCAGCAGCCGGGACAGGGGAGGTGGGGCCAACGTCCTGACTTTC.

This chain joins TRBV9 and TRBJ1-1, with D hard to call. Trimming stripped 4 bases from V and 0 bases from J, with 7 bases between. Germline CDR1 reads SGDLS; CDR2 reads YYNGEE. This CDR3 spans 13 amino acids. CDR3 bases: TGTGCCAGCAGCCCCCAATTGAACACTGAAGCTTTCTTT. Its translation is CASSPQLNTEAFF.

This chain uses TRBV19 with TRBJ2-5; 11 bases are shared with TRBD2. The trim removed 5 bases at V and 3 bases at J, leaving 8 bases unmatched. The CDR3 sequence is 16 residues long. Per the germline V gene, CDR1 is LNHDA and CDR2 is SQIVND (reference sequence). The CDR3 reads CASSVMLAGGEETQYF. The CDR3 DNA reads TGTGCCAGTAGTGTTATGCTAGCGGGAGGTGAAGAGACCCAGTACTTC. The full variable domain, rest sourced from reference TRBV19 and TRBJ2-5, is DGGITQSPKYLFRKEGQNVTLSCEQNLNHDAMYWYRQDPGQGLRLIYYSQIVNDFQKGDIAEGYSVSREKKESFPLTVTSAQKNPTAFYLCASSVMLAGGEETQYFGPGTRLLVL.

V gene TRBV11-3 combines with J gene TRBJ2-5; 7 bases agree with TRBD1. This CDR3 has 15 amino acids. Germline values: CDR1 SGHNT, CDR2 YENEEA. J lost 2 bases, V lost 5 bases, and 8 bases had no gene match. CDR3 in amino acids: CASSLGTVNQETQYF. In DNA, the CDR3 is TGTGCCAGCAGCCTAGGGACAGTCAATCAAGAGACCCAGTACTTC. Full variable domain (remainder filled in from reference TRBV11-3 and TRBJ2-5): EAGVVQSPRYKIIEKKQPVAFWCNPISGHNTLYWYLQNLGQGPELLIRYENEEAVDDSQLPKDRFSAERLKGVDSTLKIQPAELGDSAVYLCASSLGTVNQETQYFGPGTRLLVL.

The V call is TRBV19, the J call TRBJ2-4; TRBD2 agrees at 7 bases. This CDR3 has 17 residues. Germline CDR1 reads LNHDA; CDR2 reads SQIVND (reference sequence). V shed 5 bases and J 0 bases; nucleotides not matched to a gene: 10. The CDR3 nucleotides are TGTGCCAGTAGTCCCCGCGGCGGGGGAGAAGCCAAAAACATTCAGTACTTC. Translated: CASSPRGGGEAKNIQYF.

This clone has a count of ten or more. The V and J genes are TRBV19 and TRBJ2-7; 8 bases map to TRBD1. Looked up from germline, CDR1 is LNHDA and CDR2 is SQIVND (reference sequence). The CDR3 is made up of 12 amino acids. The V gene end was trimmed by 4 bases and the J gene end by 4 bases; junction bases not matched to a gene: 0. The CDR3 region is CASSRTGYEQYF. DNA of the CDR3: TGTGCCAGTAGTAGGACAGGGTACGAGCAGTACTTC.

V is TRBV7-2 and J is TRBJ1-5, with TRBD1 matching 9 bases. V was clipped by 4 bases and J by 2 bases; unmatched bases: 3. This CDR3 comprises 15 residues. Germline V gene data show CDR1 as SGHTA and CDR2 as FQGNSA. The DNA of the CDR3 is TGTGCCAGCAGCTGGGACAGGGAAGGCAATCAGCCCCAGCATTTT. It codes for CASSWDREGNQPQHF.